This T cell receptor (beta chain) was sequenced during a study of blood T cell repertoires in COVID-19 (dated by TCRdb to 2020 to 2021). The study in broad terms: Samples covering the acute and convalescent phases of COVID-19 were provided by collaborators in the United States, Italy and Spain. The prospective study material was composed of cDNA or gDNA derived from T cells, B-cell-depleted T cells, or PBMCs. Deeply sampled blood TCRbeta repertoires from subjects exposed to, actively infected with, or recovered from COVID-19 were included in the dataset. The repertoires were made available in a free public database intended to serve as a resource for research on the immune response to SARS-CoV-2. The samples were drawn from two sources: the first 160 participants of the ongoing ImmuneRACE study, and 1,000 to 1,500 subjects contributed by 6 global collaborators. The sample metadata nearly always contained a de-identified subject ID, COVID-19 status, age in years and sex. Where HLA class I and class II types were available, the types were taken from metadata supplied by the sample provider, not from assay-based typing.

The immunoSEQ Assay, a bias-controlled multiplex PCR, was used to amplify TCRbeta CDR3 regions from genomic DNA. Regarding the original processing steps: Nucleated cell counts per sample were estimated from amplification of reference gene primers within the assay. To quantify the absolute abundance of each unique TCRbeta CDR3 rearrangement, sequence reads were collapsed and filtered. For each sample, productive Simpson clonality was calculated as the square root of Simpson's diversity index across productive rearrangements. TCRdb re-hosts the immuneACCESS table, in-frame sequences only. Its copies lack some clones; in the studies checked, an unresolved V gene accounts for under half of them, and the cause for the rest is not known. That table furnishes V, J and clone size, whereas the DNA furnished D and trimming. For this sample there are about 98,000 clones; approximately 82% appear just once. Together, the top ten hold under 13% of the sample.

To note about this clone: The antigen it binds to is not known. No much larger clone is present one base from it, and per-base qualities are unavailable.

V is reduced by 3 bases and J by 5 bases, leaving a spacing of 7 bases between them. In the germline V gene (reference sequence), CDR1 corresponds to DFQATT and CDR2 to SNEGSKA. From the cysteine up to the phenylalanine, the CDR3 has a length of 11 residues. Just CDR3 DNA is preserved here, 33 bases in frame from base 1. Whole blood was collected in K2EDTA tubes by collaborating institutions according to the institutions' own protocols. Collaborator samples were shipped for TCRbeta analysis as frozen whole blood, isolated PBMCs, or DNA extracted from either sample type. Overall study outcomes, separate from this receptor: The quantity of clinical and demographic metadata differed by source and by participant and was supplied without curation.

Input material: peripheral blood. This chain is built from TRBV20-1 and TRBJ1-2; the D gene cannot be resolved reliably. This clonotype was sampled from a man in his sixties or seventies with active or convalescent COVID-19. The DNA reads TGCAGTGCTAGCCCTCTTTATGGCTACACCTTC. This translates into CSASPLYGYTF.